A single sample is the source of the 9 T cell receptor beta chains below, sequenced in a study of shared T cell receptors in the human thymus (dated by TCRdb to about 2021). Library creation used the immunoSEQ multiplex PCR assay. TCRdb provides this immuneACCESS table in a form limited to in-frame rearrangements. Some clones are lacking; in checked studies, under half of them reflect an unresolved V gene, and why the rest are absent is not known. The sample table records about 660,000 clones; about 89% of these occur just once. About 0.0094% of the sample goes to the ten largest clones. The sample was also linked to a second study, of human thymus T cells.

The sample was thymocytes. These receptors all stem from a boy in the first two years of life with a congenital heart defect. Donor details come from another sample of the same person, matched by shared clones.

CDR3 nucleotide sequence: TGTGCCAGCAGCTCCCTAGCTAGCGATGGGAACAAAAACATTCAGTACTTC. Its translation is CASSSLASDGNKNIQYF. The V gene is TRBV7-2, the J gene TRBJ2-4; a weak D match, TRBD2 (6 bases). The CDR3 extends over 17 amino acids. Germline values: CDR1 SGHTA, CDR2 FQGNSA. V gave up 4 bases and J gave up 3 bases, with 19 bases separating them.

The V and J genes are TRBV5-5 and TRBJ2-3; 9 bases match TRBD2. Trimming at V came to 4 bases and at J to 0 bases, leaving 6 bases not matched to a gene. This CDR3 has 16 amino acids. From germline, CDR1 is SGHKS and CDR2 YYEKEE (reference sequence). As DNA, the CDR3 is TGTGCCAGCAGCCAAACGACTAGCGGTAGCACAGATACGCAGTATTTT. Translating gives CASSQTTSGSTDTQYF.

This clone appeared once. V is TRBV9 and J is TRBJ1-4; a weak D match, TRBD1 (5 bases). Germline lookup yields CDR1 SGDLS and CDR2 YYNGEE. The CDR3 extends over 16 amino acids. Trimming pared 0 bases from V and 0 bases from J, leaving 9 bases between. CDR3 bases: TGTGCCAGCAGCGTAGGGGACTCTGCAACTAATGAAAAACTGTTTTTT. This gives the protein CASSVGDSATNEKLFF.

The chain recombines TRBV13 with TRBJ1-5; D is unclear. The germline gives CDR1 PRHDT, CDR2 FYEKMQ (reference sequence). V gave up 7 bases and J gave up 3 bases, with 16 bases separating them. The CDR3 covers 15 residues. The CDR3 loop is CASMLREHSNQPQHF. In DNA, the CDR3 is TGTGCCAGCATGCTTAGGGAGCACTCCAATCAGCCCCAGCATTTT.

The CDR3 region has the DNA TGCGCCAGCAGCTTCAGTCGGGACAGGGCCGTGGAGACCCAGTACTTC. Residues: CASSFSRDRAVETQYF. The chain employs TRBV5-1 and TRBJ2-5; 9 bases align to TRBD1. Trimming at V came to 2 bases and at J to 5 bases, leaving 10 bases not matched to a gene. The CDR3 has 16 amino acids. The V gene's germline CDR1 is SGHRS and CDR2 YFSETQ.

This clone was counted once. The rearrangement uses TRBV7-2 and TRBJ1-5; 9 nucleotides agree with TRBD1. The CDR3 covers 16 residues. Germline lookup yields CDR1 SGHTA and CDR2 FQGNSA. The trim removed 1 base at V and 4 bases at J, leaving 5 bases unmatched. CDR3 nucleotides: TGTGCCAGCAGCTTAGTCTGGGACAGGGAAAATCAGCCCCAGCATTTT. It translates to CASSLVWDRENQPQHF. The variable domain in full, with the rest retrieved from reference TRBV7-2 and TRBJ1-5, is GAGVSQSPSNKVTEKGKDVELRCDPISGHTALYWYRQSLGQGLEFLIYFQGNSAPDKSGLPSDRFSAERTGGSVSTLTIQRTQQEDSAVYLCASSLVWDRENQPQHFGDGTRLSIL.

This clone was seen more than once but under ten times. The chain recombines TRBV27 with TRBJ1-3; the match to TRBD1 covers 7 bases. The CDR3 length is 20 residues. CDR1 is MNHEY and CDR2 is SMNVEV in the germline V gene (reference sequence). V was pared by 1 base and J by 1 base, with 16 bases of the junction left unmatched. Here the CDR3 reads CASSLYRPPTGSRSGNTIYF. CDR3 sequence (DNA): TGTGCCAGCAGTTTATACCGCCCCCCGACAGGGTCGAGGTCTGGAAACACCATATATTTT.

The chain links TRBV27 to TRBJ2-7; TRBD1 matches 7 bases. With 5 bases clipped from V and 6 bases from J, the junction kept 10 bases outside the gene matches. This CDR3 has 14 residues. Germline CDR1 reads MNHEY; CDR2 reads SMNVEV (reference sequence). The CDR3 loop reads CASSDLQGLGEQYF. CDR3 coding DNA: TGTGCCAGCAGTGATTTACAGGGGCTTGGCGAGCAGTACTTC.

The genes are TRBV4-1 and TRBJ2-3, with 7 bases lining up with TRBD1. In germline, CDR1 is MGHRA, CDR2 YSYEKL. This CDR3 has 15 residues. The V segment lost 4 bases and the J segment 2 bases; nucleotides outside the gene matches: 6. CDR3 amino acids: CASSRGQRNTDTQYF. CDR3 nucleotide sequence: TGCGCCAGCAGCCGGGGACAGAGAAACACAGATACGCAGTATTTT.